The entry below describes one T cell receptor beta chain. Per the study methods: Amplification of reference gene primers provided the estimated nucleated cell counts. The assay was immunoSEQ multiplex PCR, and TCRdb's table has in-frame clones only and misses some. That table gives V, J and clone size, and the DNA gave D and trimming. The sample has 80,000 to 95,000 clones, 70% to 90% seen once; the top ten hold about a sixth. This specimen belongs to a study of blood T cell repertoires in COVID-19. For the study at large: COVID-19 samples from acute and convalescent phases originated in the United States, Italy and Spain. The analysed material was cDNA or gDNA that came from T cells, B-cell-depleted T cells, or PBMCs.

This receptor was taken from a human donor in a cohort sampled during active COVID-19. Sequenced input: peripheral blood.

The CDR3 DNA reads as TGTGCCAGCAGCTTGACCTCCCGGGAGTACACTGAAGCTTTCTTT. Its translation: CASSLTSREYTEAFF. The chain combines TRBV5-5 with TRBJ1-1, with D unclear. Germline CDR1 SGHKS, CDR2 YYEKEE (reference sequence). The V gene lost 1 base and the J gene lost 3 bases, with 13 bases spanning the gap. The CDR3 sequence is 15 residues long.